One sample yielded the 9 T cell receptor beta chains listed below, sequenced in a study of radiation and T cells in renal cell carcinoma. This sample's time point: baseline pretreatment blood. Treatment indicated: 15 Gy SBRT to primary tumor, nephrectomy 4 weeks later. The method was immunoSEQ multiplex PCR; TCRdb's version includes in-frame clones alone and lacks a portion of them. The sample has approximately 120,000 clones, approximately 80% seen once; the top ten hold 3%. This specimen consisted of blood, obtained from a patient whose treatment included radiotherapy and nephrectomy. These receptors were collected from a woman aged 55-75 years with renal cell carcinoma.

The genes are TRBV6-6 and TRBJ2-7; D call uncertain. CDR3 length: 13 amino acids. Germline V gene sequence: CDR1 MNHNY, CDR2 SVGAGI (reference sequence). Trimming removed 2 bases at V and 1 base at J, with 6 bases between. DNA for the CDR3: TGTGCCAGCAGTTACGACCAGTCCTACGAGCAGTACTTC. This sequence encodes CASSYDQSYEQYF.

DNA for the CDR3: TGTGCCTGGAGACAATCGCTAGCGGGAGTTGGGGAGCAGTACTTC. This gives the protein CAWRQSLAGVGEQYF. The V call is TRBV30, the J call TRBJ2-7, with 10 bases identical to TRBD2. This CDR3 has 15 amino acids. CDR1 and CDR2 from the germline V gene are GTSNPN and SVGIG (reference sequence). V lost 3 bases, J lost 7 bases, and 12 bases stayed unmatched.

This clone was detected only a few times. For the CDR3, the DNA is TGTGCCAGCGGGGACAGCGGGCATCAGCCCCAGCATTTT. This codes for CASGDSGHQPQHF. The gene calls are TRBV2 and TRBJ1-5, with 7 positions matching TRBD1. The ends lost 8 bases at V and 5 bases at J; junction bases unmatched: 6. The germline V gene encodes CDR1 SNHLY and CDR2 FYNNEI. There are 13 residues in the CDR3.

This clone was observed once. The chain uses TRBV27 and TRBJ1-1; a possible D gene is TRBD1 (5 bases). The length of the CDR3 is 17 residues. V was cut by 0 bases and J by 3 bases, with 17 bases left in between. The V gene's germline CDR1 is MNHEY and CDR2 SMNVEV (reference sequence). CDR3 bases: TGTGCCAGCAGTTTATCGGGGGTAGGCAGGCGAGACACTGAAGCTTTCTTT. Its translation is CASSLSGVGRRDTEAFF.

The J gene is TRBJ1-6, the V gene TRBV4-1; 7 bases align to TRBD1. Germline CDR1 reads MGHRA; CDR2 reads YSYEKL. The length of the CDR3 is 16 residues. J was trimmed by 9 bases and V by 1 base; bases with no gene match: 9. CDR3 amino acids: CASSQGLGQLRSPLHF. The CDR3 nucleotides read TGCGCCAGCAGCCAAGGACTGGGACAGCTTCGTTCACCCCTCCACTTT.

V usage is TRBV6-5 and J usage is TRBJ1-2; D is undetermined. The germline gives CDR1 MNHEY, CDR2 SVGAGI. V was trimmed by 5 bases and J by 7 bases, leaving 17 bases between them. The CDR3 consists of 14 residues. CDR3 in DNA: TGTGCCAGCAGTACCCCGTCTCGACTGGGTGGCTACACCTTC. Residues: CASSTPSRLGGYTF.

The J gene is TRBJ2-1, the V gene TRBV10-3; D ambiguous. Germline-derived CDR1 and CDR2 are ENHRY and SYGVKD. The V and J ends lost 4 bases and 0 bases respectively, with 13 bases between them. The CDR3 is 16 residues long. This CDR3 reads CAISASGDASYNEQFF. The CDR3 DNA reads as TGTGCCATCAGTGCATCCGGCGATGCCTCCTACAATGAGCAGTTCTTC.

This clone was counted once. This rearrangement joins TRBV27 to TRBJ1-2, with D perhaps TRBD1 (6 bases). The CDR3 spans 17 residues. V was shortened by 7 bases and J by 6 bases, with 27 bases between the two germline ends. In germline, CDR1 is MNHEY, CDR2 SMNVEV (reference sequence). The CDR3 DNA sequence: TGTGCCAGCATTCCAACCCGCACCTTACAGGGCAGGCATGGCTACACCTTC. As protein: CASIPTRTLQGRHGYTF.

This chain joins TRBV6-1 and TRBJ1-5; TRBD1 might be the D (5 bases). The CDR3 is made up of 14 amino acids. The V and J ends lost 8 bases and 1 base respectively, with 12 bases between them. Germline V CDR1 and CDR2: MNHNS, SASEGT. CDR3 sequence (DNA): TGTGCCAGCCCGGGACCGCAAAGCAATCAGCCCCAGCATTTT. Protein product: CASPGPQSNQPQHF.